This T cell receptor (beta chain) was recovered during a study of blood T cell repertoires in COVID-19. About the study: Acute-phase and convalescent COVID-19 samples originated in the United States, Italy and Spain. From T cells, B-cell-depleted T cells, or PBMCs came the material, which was cDNA or gDNA.

CDR3 length equals 16 residues. The V gene's germline CDR1 is LGHDT and CDR2 YNNKEL (reference sequence). The V segment lost 0 bases and the J segment 3 bases; nucleotides outside the gene matches: 4. Authors' data handling: Estimation of nucleated cell counts was performed using reference gene primer amplification. Libraries were prepared by immunoSEQ multiplex PCR; TCRdb keeps only in-frame clonotypes and omits some of them. From that table come the V and J calls and clone size; the DNA was used to work out D and trimming. The sample yields fewer than 75,000 clones, around 84% seen once. The specimen was peripheral blood. The origin of this receptor is a man aged 45-60 years with active COVID-19. This chain joins TRBV3-1 (or the pseudogene TRBV3-2) and TRBJ2-5, with TRBD2 matching 10 bases. CDR3 sequence (DNA): TGTGCCAGCAGCCAAGATTTCCTAGCGGGAGAAGAGACCCAGTACTTC. Its translation: CASSQDFLAGEETQYF.